The 20 T cell receptor beta chains in this list originate from one sample, sequenced in a study of Graves' ophthalmopathy and Graves' hyperthyroidism. Transcripts of RNA were the source for amplifying TCR beta CDR3 regions. First-round RT-PCR employed HTBI primers, with a second-round multiplex PCR after it. A single record per CDR3 protein comes from TCRdb applying MiXCR to the multiplex PCR reads. The repertoire consists of around 670,000 distinct CDR3 sequences, with roughly 40% occurring once and the leading ten covering around 40%. The sequencing input was peripheral blood. These receptors all stem from an adult man with Graves' ophthalmopathy.

This clonotype was detected many times. The V call is TRBV7-9, the J call TRBJ1-2; 10 bases match TRBD1. CDR3 length: 15 amino acids. J gave up 7 bases and V 2 bases, and 7 bases lay outside the gene matches. Germline values: CDR1 SEHNR, CDR2 FQNEAQ (reference sequence). The CDR3 spells CASSLQTGGKSGYTF. The DNA for the CDR3 is TGTGCCAGCAGCTTACAGACAGGGGGCAAGAGTGGCTACACCTTC.

The chain links TRBV19 to TRBJ2-7, with a possible D match to TRBD2 (6 bases). Germline V gene lookup returns CDR1 LNHDA and CDR2 SQIVND (reference sequence). The CDR3 runs 14 residues. The V end lost 7 bases, the J end lost 6 bases, and 19 bases lay between the germline ends. CDR3 sequence reads: CASNPAGTPREQYF. DNA for the CDR3: TGTGCCAGTAACCCTGCGGGGACCCCACGCGAGCAGTACTTC.

The CDR3 here is CSFSRAPATEKLFF. CDR3 DNA sequence: TGCAGCTTTAGTCGAGCCCCGGCGACCGAAAAACTGTTTTTT. This rearrangement joins TRBV29-1 to TRBJ1-4; D ambiguous. The CDR3 totals 14 residues. Between the trimmed V and J ends, which lost 8 bases and 8 bases, there was a span of 21 bases. Germline CDR1 is SQVTM and CDR2 is ANQGSEA.

Many counts were recorded for this clonotype. V usage is TRBV25-1 and J usage is TRBJ2-5, with D tentatively TRBD1 or TRBD2 (6 bases each). The CDR3 covers 16 residues. V dropped 3 bases and J dropped 3 bases, with 17 bases sitting between them. The V gene's germline CDR1 is MGHDK and CDR2 SYGVNS. The CDR3 spells CASSDRGGLSKETQYF. CDR3 DNA: TGTGCCAGCAGTGACAGAGGGGGGTTGAGCAAAGAGACCCAGTACTTC.

There are a few counts of this clonotype. V usage is TRBV9 and J usage is TRBJ1-5, with a weak D call TRBD1 (5 bases). The V end lost 3 bases, the J end lost 5 bases, and 12 bases lay between the germline ends. Germline values: CDR1 SGDLS, CDR2 YYNGEE. The CDR3 has 14 amino acids. CDR3 protein: CASSGGREYQPQHF. CDR3 DNA: TGTGCCAGCAGCGGGGGACGGGAATATCAGCCCCAGCATTTT.

This chain links TRBV29-1 with TRBJ1-2; 9 bases map to TRBD1. V shed 4 bases, J shed 4 bases, and the junction held 10 bases outside the gene matches. Germline V CDR1 and CDR2: SQVTM, ANQGSEA. The CDR3 runs 15 residues. Written as DNA, the CDR3 is TGCAGCGTTGCTGCAAGGGACAGGGAACTCTATGGCTACACCTTC. Its protein product is CSVAARDRELYGYTF. Together with reference TRBV29-1 and TRBJ1-2, the CDR3 gives the full variable domain: SAVISQKPSRDICQRGTSLTIQCQVDSQVTMMFWYRQQPGQSLTLIATANQGSEATYESGFVIDKFPISRPNLTFSTLTVSNMSPEDSSIYLCSVAARDRELYGYTFGSGTRLTVV.

This clonotype has at least ten counts. This chain uses TRBV7-9 with TRBJ1-4, with D unclear. CDR3 length: 16 residues. Trimming took off 5 bases at V and 4 bases at J, with 17 bases between the two ends. In germline, CDR1 is SEHNR, CDR2 FQNEAQ (reference sequence). The CDR3, as DNA: TGTGCCAGCAGCGCCCTAGGTCAGCGAGATAATGAAAAACTGTTTTTT. Protein: CASSALGQRDNEKLFF.

The V call is TRBV27, the J call TRBJ1-5, with 9 nucleotides matching TRBD1. The CDR3 has 14 residues. The V gene end was trimmed by 6 bases and the J gene end by 6 bases; junction bases not matched to a gene: 6. Germline assignment: CDR1 MNHEY and CDR2 SMNVEV (reference sequence). For the CDR3, the DNA is TGTGCCAGCAGAACAGGGGGCGAAGGTCAGCCCCAGCATTTT. As protein: CASRTGGEGQPQHF.

The chain carries TRBV7-9 and TRBJ2-7; 10 bases align to TRBD2. Germline trimming cut 5 bases from V and 0 bases from J; bases unmatched to any gene: 7. CDR3 length: 16 amino acids. Germline CDR1 SEHNR, CDR2 FQNEAQ (reference sequence). CDR3 in DNA: TGTGCCAGCAGCGAAGGACTAGCGGCCTCCTCCTACGAGCAGTACTTC. This codes for CASSEGLAASSYEQYF.

The J gene is TRBJ1-1, the V gene TRBV20-1, with 7 bases aligning to TRBD1. Germline V gives CDR1 DFQATT, CDR2 SNEGSKA (reference sequence). After removal of 5 bases from V and 9 bases from J, the junction contained 9 bases not matched to a gene. This CDR3 is built from 12 residues. As DNA, the CDR3 is TGCAGTGCTCGCTCCCCAGGGGGAAAAGCTTTCTTT. Its translation: CSARSPGGKAFF.

V and J are TRBV14 and TRBJ1-1, with D unclear. There are 14 residues in the CDR3. V lost 6 bases to trimming and J lost 4 bases, with 15 bases between them. In germline, CDR1 is SGHDN, CDR2 FVKESK. CDR3 loop: CASSLFSGATEAFF. The CDR3 bases are TGTGCCAGCAGTTTATTTTCGGGTGCCACTGAAGCTTTCTTT. Full variable domain (missing parts from reference TRBV14 and TRBJ1-1): EAGVTQFPSHSVIEKGQTVTLRCDPISGHDNLYWYRRVMGKEIKFLLHFVKESKQDESGMPNNRFLAERTGGTYSTLKVQPAELEDSGVYFCASSLFSGATEAFFGQGTRLTVV.

The rearrangement uses TRBV20-1 and TRBJ2-5, with 8 bases aligning to TRBD2. The germline CDR1 and CDR2 sequences are DFQATT and SNEGSKA (reference sequence). With 4 bases clipped from V and 2 bases from J, the junction kept 6 bases outside the gene matches. The CDR3 length is 14 residues. CDR3 residues: CSATSGTRQETQYF. CDR3 DNA: TGCAGTGCTACATCCGGGACTAGGCAAGAGACCCAGTACTTC.

V usage is TRBV10-3 and J usage is TRBJ2-7, with D perhaps matching TRBD2 (6 bases). The CDR3 spans 13 residues. Germline V gene data show CDR1 as ENHRY and CDR2 as SYGVKD. V lost 2 bases and J 3 bases, leaving 8 bases between the germline ends. In DNA, the CDR3 is TGTGCCATCAGTGAGCACGGGGGCTACGAGCAGTACTTC. Translating it yields CAISEHGGYEQYF.

This clonotype was detected a few times. This chain joins TRBV2 and TRBJ2-7, with D perhaps TRBD1 (5 bases). CDR3 length equals 16 residues. The germline V gene encodes CDR1 SNHLY and CDR2 FYNNEI. Trimming removed 1 base from V and 6 bases from J, with 19 bases in between. The CDR3 is CASSEELREVQFEQYF. Written as DNA, the CDR3 is TGTGCCAGCAGTGAAGAGCTCAGGGAAGTCCAGTTCGAGCAGTACTTC.

About this clonotype: A single base separates this from a much larger clone, so it may be a read error. The chain has TRBV2 and TRBJ2-7; no clear D. This CDR3 is 13 amino acids long. The germline CDR1 and CDR2 sequences are SNHLY and FYNNEI. V lost 6 bases, J lost 5 bases, and 14 bases lay in between. CDR3 sequence (DNA): TGTGCCAGCAGCTCCTCTAAGGGCCACGAGCAGTACTTC. It codes for CASSSSKGHEQYF.

The gene calls are TRBV4-1 and TRBJ1-5; possible D gene TRBD1, 5 bases. V lost 2 bases to trimming and J lost 7 bases, with 12 bases between them. This CDR3 is 14 amino acids long. Germline CDR1 and CDR2: MGHRA and YSYEKL. CDR3 protein: CASSQQDRPQPQHF. CDR3 in DNA: TGCGCCAGCAGCCAACAAGACAGACCCCAGCCCCAGCATTTT.

This clonotype has a count of ten or more. V is TRBV29-1 and J is TRBJ1-2, with D maybe TRBD1 (5 bases). Trimming took 4 bases from V and 5 from J, leaving 14 bases between them. The CDR3 has 13 residues. The V gene's germline CDR1 is SQVTM and CDR2 ANQGSEA. The CDR3 protein is CSVGREGPYGYTF. DNA of the CDR3: TGCAGCGTTGGGAGGGAGGGACCTTATGGCTACACCTTC.

The J gene is TRBJ2-5, the V gene TRBV6-5, with D perhaps matching TRBD1 or TRBD2 (6 bases each). The CDR3 sequence is 15 residues long. V was cut by 5 bases and J by 3 bases, with 16 bases left in between. Germline values: CDR1 MNHEY, CDR2 SVGAGI. Written as DNA, the CDR3 is TGTGCCAGCAGTGCAAAAAGGGGGGCGAAAGAGACCCAGTACTTC. Its translation is CASSAKRGAKETQYF.

This clonotype was detected many times. The chain carries TRBV20-1 and TRBJ1-2; weak D call: TRBD1 (5 bases). CDR1 is DFQATT and CDR2 is SNEGSKA in the germline V gene (reference sequence). V was clipped by 3 bases and J by 4 bases, with 12 bases between them. This CDR3 has 13 amino acids. The CDR3 reads CSARVPQGYGYTF. CDR3 nucleotide sequence: TGCAGTGCTAGGGTCCCTCAGGGCTATGGCTACACCTTC.

This clonotype was recorded many times. The chain recombines TRBV20-1 with TRBJ2-7; 10 bases are shared with TRBD2. The trim removed 4 bases at V and 6 bases at J, leaving 9 bases unmatched. From germline, CDR1 is DFQATT and CDR2 SNEGSKA (reference sequence). The CDR3 totals 14 residues. The CDR3 loop reads CSATSGREVREQYF. The CDR3 DNA is TGCAGTGCTACGAGCGGGAGGGAGGTACGCGAGCAGTACTTC.